This T cell receptor beta chain derives from a study of blood T cell repertoires in COVID-19. CDR3 length: 17 residues. V was pared by 0 bases and J by 0 bases, with 13 bases between. Germline V lookup: CDR1 SGHRS, CDR2 YFSETQ. Sequencing used immunoSEQ multiplex PCR; TCRdb keeps in-frame clones, though not all of them. The repertoire holds 200,000 to 250,000 clones, approximately 85% seen once, with 6.5% to 9% in the top ten. V gene TRBV5-1 combines with J gene TRBJ2-1, with D perhaps TRBD2 (6 bases). This TCR was recovered from a woman aged 45 to 65 with active or convalescent COVID-19. The sample taken for sequencing was peripheral blood. The CDR3 region has the DNA TGCGCCAGCAGCTTGGGATATGCGGGGAGCTCCTACAATGAGCAGTTCTTC. Amino acids: CASSLGYAGSSYNEQFF. The whole variable domain, remainder taken from reference TRBV5-1 and TRBJ2-1, is KAGVTQTPRYLIKTRGQQVTLSCSPISGHRSVSWYQQTPGQGLQFLFEYFSETQRNKGNFPGRFSGRQFSNSRSEMNVSTLELGDSALYLCASSLGYAGSSYNEQFFGPGTRLTVL.